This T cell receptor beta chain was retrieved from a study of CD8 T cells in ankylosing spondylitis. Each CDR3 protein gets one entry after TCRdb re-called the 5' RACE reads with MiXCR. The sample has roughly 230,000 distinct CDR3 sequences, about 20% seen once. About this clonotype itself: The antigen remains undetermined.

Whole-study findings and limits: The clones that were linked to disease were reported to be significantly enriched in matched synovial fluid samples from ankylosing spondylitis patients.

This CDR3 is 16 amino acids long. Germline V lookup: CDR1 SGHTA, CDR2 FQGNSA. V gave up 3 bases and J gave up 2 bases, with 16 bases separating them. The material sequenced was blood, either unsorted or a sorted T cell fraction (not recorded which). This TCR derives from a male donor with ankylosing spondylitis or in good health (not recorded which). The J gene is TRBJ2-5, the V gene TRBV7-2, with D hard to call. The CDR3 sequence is CASSFWRGGPQETQYF. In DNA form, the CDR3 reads TGTGCCAGCAGCTTTTGGCGTGGTGGGCCACAAGAGACCCAGTACTTC. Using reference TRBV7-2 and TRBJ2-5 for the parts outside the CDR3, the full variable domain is GAGVSQSPSNKVTEKGKDVELRCDPISGHTALYWYRQSLGQGLEFLIYFQGNSAPDKSGLPSDRFSAERTGGSVSTLTIQRTQQEDSAVYLCASSFWRGGPQETQYFGPGTRLLVL.